The present entry profiles one TCR beta chain with its context. The antigen is not known. This specimen comes from a study of post-analysis software for immune sequencing data. Study results and caveats: The study found significantly lower normalized Chao1 diversity in multiple sclerosis patients than in controls. Relative to controls, patients had about 5 TRBV segments at higher frequency, with TRBV5-6, TRBV5-1 and TRBV20-1 among these.

This CDR3 comprises 12 residues. The ends lost 8 bases at V and 7 bases at J; junction bases unmatched: 2. The germline V gene encodes CDR1 SGHVS and CDR2 FQNEAQ. Presence of unique molecular identifiers characterized the TCR beta cDNA libraries. Each CDR3 protein gets one entry after TCRdb re-called the PCR reads with MiXCR. The sample has 800,000 to 950,000 distinct CDR3 sequences; roughly 50% are singletons. The receptor was derived from a girl aged 5-17 years with multiple sclerosis. Material for sequencing was blood. The rearrangement links TRBV7-8 to TRBJ2-1; 10 bases match TRBD2. CDR3 sequence: CASGAGGNEQFF. DNA for the CDR3: TGTGCCAGCGGAGCGGGGGGGAATGAGCAGTTCTTC.